This T cell receptor (beta chain) stems from a study of blood T cell repertoires in COVID-19. Study details: Sources were T cells, B-cell-depleted T cells, or PBMCs; the material itself was cDNA or gDNA.

Method: immunoSEQ multiplex PCR; TCRdb's copy keeps in-frame clones and lacks some. Among 350,000 or so clones listed, 86% were seen once. Germline V lookup: CDR1 SEHNR, CDR2 FQNEAQ (reference sequence). V was clipped by 4 bases and J by 5 bases; unmatched bases: 10. This CDR3 contains 16 residues. J is TRBJ1-5 and V is TRBV7-9; 8 bases align to TRBD1. Material: PBMCs or T cells enriched from blood (not recorded which). This TCR came from a woman between 35 and 50 years old with acute COVID-19. CDR3 sequence: CASSSLAGQGYQPQHF. In nucleotides, the CDR3 is TGTGCCAGCAGCTCCTTGGCTGGACAGGGCTATCAGCCCCAGCATTTT.